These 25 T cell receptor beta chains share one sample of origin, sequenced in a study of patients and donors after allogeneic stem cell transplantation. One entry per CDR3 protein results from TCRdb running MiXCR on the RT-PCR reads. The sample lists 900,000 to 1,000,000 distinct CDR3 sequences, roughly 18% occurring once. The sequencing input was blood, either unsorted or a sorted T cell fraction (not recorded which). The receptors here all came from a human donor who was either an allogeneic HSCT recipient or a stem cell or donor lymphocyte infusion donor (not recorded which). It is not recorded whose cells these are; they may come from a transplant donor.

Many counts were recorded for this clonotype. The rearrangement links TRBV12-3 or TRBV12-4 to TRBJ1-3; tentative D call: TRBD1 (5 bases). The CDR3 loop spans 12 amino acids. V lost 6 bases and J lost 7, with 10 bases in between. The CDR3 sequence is CASSLKGNTIYF. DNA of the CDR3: TGTGCCAGCAGCTTAAAGGGGAACACCATATATTTT.

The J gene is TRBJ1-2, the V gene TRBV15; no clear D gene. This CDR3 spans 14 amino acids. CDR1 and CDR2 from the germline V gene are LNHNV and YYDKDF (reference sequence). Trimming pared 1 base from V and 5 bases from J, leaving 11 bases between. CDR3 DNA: TGTGCCACCAGCAGAGGAACTACCTTATATGGCTACACCTTC. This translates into CATSRGTTLYGYTF.

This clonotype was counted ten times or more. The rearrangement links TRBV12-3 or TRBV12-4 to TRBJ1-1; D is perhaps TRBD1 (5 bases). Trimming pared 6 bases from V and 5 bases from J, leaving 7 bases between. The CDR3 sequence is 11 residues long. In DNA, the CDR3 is TGTGCCAGCAGCCCAGGGACTGAAGCTTTCTTT. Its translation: CASSPGTEAFF.

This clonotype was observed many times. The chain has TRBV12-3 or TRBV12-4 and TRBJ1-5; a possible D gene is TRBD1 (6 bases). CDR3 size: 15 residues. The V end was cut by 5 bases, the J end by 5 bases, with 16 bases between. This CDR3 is CASSVFRQEDQPQHF. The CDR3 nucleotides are TGTGCCAGCAGTGTTTTTAGACAGGAAGATCAGCCCCAGCATTTT.

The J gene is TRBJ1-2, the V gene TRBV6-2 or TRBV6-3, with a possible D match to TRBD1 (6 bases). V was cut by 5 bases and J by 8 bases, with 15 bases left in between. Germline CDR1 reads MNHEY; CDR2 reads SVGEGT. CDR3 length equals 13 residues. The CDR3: CASSANRVGGYTF. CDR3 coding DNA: TGTGCCAGCAGTGCGAACAGGGTCGGCGGCTACACCTTC.

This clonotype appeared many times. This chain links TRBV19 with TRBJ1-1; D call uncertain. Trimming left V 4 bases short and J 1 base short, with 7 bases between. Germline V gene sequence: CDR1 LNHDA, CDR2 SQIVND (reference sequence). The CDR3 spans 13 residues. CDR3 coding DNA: TGTGCCAGTAGTACACTCCAGAACACTGAAGCTTTCTTT. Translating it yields CASSTLQNTEAFF.

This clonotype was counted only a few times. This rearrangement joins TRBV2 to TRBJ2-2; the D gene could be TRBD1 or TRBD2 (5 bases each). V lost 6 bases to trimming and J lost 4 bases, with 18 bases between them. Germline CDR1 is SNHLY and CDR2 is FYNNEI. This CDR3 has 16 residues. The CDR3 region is CASRANRDLGTGELFF. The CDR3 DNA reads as TGTGCCAGCAGGGCTAACCGGGACCTTGGCACCGGGGAGCTGTTTTTT.

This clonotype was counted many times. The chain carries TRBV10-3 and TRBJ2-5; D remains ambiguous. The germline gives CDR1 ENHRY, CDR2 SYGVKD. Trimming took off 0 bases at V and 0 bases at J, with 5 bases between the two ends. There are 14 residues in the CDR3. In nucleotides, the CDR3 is TGTGCCATCAGTGAGTCCCAGTACCAAGAGACCCAGTACTTC. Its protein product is CAISESQYQETQYF.

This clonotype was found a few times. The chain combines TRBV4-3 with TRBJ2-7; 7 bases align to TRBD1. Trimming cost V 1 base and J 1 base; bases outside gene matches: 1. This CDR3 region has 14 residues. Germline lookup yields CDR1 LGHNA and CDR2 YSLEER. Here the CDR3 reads CASSQGDRSYEQYF. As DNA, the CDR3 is TGCGCCAGCAGCCAAGGGGACAGATCCTACGAGCAGTACTTC.

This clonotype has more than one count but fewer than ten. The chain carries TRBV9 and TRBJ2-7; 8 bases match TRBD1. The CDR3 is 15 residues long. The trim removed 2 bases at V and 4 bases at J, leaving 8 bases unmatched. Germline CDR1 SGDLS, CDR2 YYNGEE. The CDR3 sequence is CASSVSGTGTYEQYF. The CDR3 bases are TGTGCCAGCAGCGTTTCTGGGACAGGAACATACGAGCAGTACTTC.

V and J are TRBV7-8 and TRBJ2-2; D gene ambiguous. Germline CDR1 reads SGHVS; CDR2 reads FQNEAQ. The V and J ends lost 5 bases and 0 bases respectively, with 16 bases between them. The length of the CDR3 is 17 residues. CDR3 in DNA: TGTGCCAGCAGCCCCAAAAGGGTGACCACGAACACCGGGGAGCTGTTTTTT. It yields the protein CASSPKRVTTNTGELFF.

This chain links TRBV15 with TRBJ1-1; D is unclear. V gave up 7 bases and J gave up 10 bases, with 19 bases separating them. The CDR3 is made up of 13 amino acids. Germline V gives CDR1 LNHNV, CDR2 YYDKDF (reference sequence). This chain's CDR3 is CATKNQRAEVAFF. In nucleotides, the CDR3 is TGTGCCACCAAAAATCAGCGGGCCGAAGTAGCTTTCTTT. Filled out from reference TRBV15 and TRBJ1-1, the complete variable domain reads DAMVIQNPRYQVTQFGKPVTLSCSQTLNHNVMYWYQQKSSQAPKLLFHYYDKDFNNEADTPDNFQSRRPNTSFCFLDIRSPGLGDTAMYLCATKNQRAEVAFFGQGTRLTVV.

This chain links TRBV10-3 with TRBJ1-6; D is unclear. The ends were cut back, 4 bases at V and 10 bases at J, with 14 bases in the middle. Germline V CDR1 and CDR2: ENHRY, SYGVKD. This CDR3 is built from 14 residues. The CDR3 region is CAISGRPESSPLHF. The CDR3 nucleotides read TGTGCCATCAGTGGTAGGCCAGAAAGCTCACCCCTCCACTTT.

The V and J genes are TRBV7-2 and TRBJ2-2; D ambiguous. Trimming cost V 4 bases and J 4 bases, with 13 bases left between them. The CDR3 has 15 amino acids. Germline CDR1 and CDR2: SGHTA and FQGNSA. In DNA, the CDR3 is TGTGCCAGCAGCTACTCTGTCCCGGCCACCGGGGAGCTGTTTTTT. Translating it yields CASSYSVPATGELFF.

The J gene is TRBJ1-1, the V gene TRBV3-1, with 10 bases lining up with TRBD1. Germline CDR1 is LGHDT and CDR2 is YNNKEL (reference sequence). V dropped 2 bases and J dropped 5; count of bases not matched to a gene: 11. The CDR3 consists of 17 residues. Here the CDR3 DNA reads TGTGCCAGCAGCCAATATTCTCGGGACAGGGGAGGGACTGAAGCTTTCTTT. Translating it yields CASSQYSRDRGGTEAFF.

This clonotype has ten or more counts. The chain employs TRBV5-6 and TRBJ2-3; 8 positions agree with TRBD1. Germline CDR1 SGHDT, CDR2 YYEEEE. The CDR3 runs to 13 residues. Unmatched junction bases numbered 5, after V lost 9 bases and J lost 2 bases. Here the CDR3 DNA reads TGTGCCACAAGGACAGGGTACACAGATACGCAGTATTTT. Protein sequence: CATRTGYTDTQYF.

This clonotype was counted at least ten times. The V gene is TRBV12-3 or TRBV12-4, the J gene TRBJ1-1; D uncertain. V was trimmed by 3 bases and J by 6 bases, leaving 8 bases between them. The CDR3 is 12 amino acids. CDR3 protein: CASSLDLSEAFF. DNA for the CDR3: TGTGCCAGCAGTTTGGATCTTTCTGAAGCTTTCTTT.

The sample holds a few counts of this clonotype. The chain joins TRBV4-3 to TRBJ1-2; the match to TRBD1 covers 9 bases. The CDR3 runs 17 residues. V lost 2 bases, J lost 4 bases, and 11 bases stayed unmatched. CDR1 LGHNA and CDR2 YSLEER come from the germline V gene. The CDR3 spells CASSQSRDRVRTYGYTF. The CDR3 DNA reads TGCGCCAGCAGCCAAAGCCGGGACAGGGTCCGGACCTATGGCTACACCTTC.

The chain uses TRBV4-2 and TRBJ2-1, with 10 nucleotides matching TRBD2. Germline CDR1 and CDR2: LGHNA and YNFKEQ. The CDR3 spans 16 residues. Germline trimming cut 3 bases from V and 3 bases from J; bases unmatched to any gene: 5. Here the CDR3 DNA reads TGTGCCAGCAGCCACACTAGCGGGGCTAACTACAATGAGCAGTTCTTC. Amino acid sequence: CASSHTSGANYNEQFF.

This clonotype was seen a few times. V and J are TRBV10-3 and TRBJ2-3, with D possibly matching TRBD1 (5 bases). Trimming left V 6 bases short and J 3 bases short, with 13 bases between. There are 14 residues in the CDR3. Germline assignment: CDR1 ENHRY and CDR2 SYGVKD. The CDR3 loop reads CAIRQGLGTDTQYF. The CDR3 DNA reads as TGTGCCATCAGGCAGGGATTGGGAACAGATACGCAGTATTTT.

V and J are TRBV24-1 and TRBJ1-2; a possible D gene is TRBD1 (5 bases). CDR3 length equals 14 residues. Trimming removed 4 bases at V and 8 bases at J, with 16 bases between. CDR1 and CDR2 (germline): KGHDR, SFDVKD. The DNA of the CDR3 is TGTGCCACCAGTGAGCCGGGACCCTCCAGGGGCTACACCTTC. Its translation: CATSEPGPSRGYTF.

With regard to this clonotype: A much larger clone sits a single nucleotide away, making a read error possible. The CDR3, as DNA: TGCAGCGTGGCGGTGAAGGGGACTAAGAACACCGGGGAGCTGTTTTTT. Protein: CSVAVKGTKNTGELFF. The V gene is TRBV29-1, the J gene TRBJ2-2; TRBD2 matches at 7 bases. Germline loops: CDR1 SQVTM, CDR2 ANQGSEA. Trimming cost V 6 bases and J 1 base; bases outside gene matches: 11. The length of the CDR3 is 16 residues.

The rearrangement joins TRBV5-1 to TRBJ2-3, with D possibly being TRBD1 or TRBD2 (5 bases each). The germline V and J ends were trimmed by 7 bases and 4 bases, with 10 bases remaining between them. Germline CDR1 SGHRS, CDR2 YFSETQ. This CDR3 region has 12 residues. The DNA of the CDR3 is TGCGCCAGCCAACGGGGCGCAGATACGCAGTATTTT. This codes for CASQRGADTQYF.

As DNA, the CDR3 is TGCGCCAGCAGCCAACTGGGACTAGATTACAATGAGCAGTTCTTC. This sequence encodes CASSQLGLDYNEQFF. This chain joins TRBV4-1 and TRBJ2-1; 8 bases align to TRBD2. CDR1 and CDR2 from the germline V gene are MGHRA and YSYEKL. This CDR3 is 15 amino acids long. J gave up 4 bases and V 2 bases, and 4 bases lay outside the gene matches.

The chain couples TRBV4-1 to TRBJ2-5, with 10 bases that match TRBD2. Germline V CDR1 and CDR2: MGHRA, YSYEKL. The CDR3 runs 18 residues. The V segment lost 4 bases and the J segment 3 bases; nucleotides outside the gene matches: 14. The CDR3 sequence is CASSPRPLWTSGEETQYF. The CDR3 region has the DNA TGCGCCAGCAGCCCACGACCTTTGTGGACTAGCGGCGAAGAGACCCAGTACTTC.